A single sample is the source of the 3 T cell receptor beta chains below, sequenced in a study of cytomegalovirus exposure and HLA in healthy donors. The primer mix had 60 Vbeta and 13 Jbeta primers. Method: immunoSEQ multiplex PCR; TCRdb's copy keeps in-frame clones and lacks some. The data show 200,000 to 250,000 clones, approximately 82% seen once. The sequenced sample consisted of PBMCs. These receptors came from a man aged 18-30 years in good health and CMV-seronegative.

The V gene is TRBV6-5, the J gene TRBJ1-1; D perhaps matches TRBD1 (5 bases). V lost 0 bases and J lost 0, with 8 bases in between. CDR1 is MNHEY and CDR2 is SVGAGI in the germline V gene. This CDR3 has 15 residues. The CDR3 loop reads CASSYSGGMNTEAFF. The CDR3 DNA reads as TGTGCCAGCAGTTACTCGGGGGGGATGAACACTGAAGCTTTCTTT.

CDR3 region: CASAITQVNTEAFF. For the CDR3, the DNA is TGTGCCAGCGCAATCACACAGGTGAACACTGAAGCTTTCTTT. The chain recombines TRBV6-1 with TRBJ1-1; possible D gene TRBD1, 5 bases. V lost 8 bases and J lost 0, with 13 bases in between. The CDR3 extends over 14 amino acids. The germline V gene encodes CDR1 MNHNS and CDR2 SASEGT.

This clone was counted between two and nine times. The chain is built from TRBV7-2 and TRBJ2-1, with D possibly TRBD2 on 6 matching bases. The CDR3 loop spans 13 amino acids. The germline V gene has CDR1 SGHTA and CDR2 FQGNSA. V lost 2 bases and J 8 bases, leaving 10 bases between the germline ends. CDR3 sequence: CASSLPGEDEQFF. For the CDR3, the DNA is TGTGCCAGCAGCTTACCGGGAGAAGATGAGCAGTTCTTC. The full variable domain, rest sourced from reference TRBV7-2 and TRBJ2-1, is GAGVSQSPSNKVTEKGKDVELRCDPISGHTALYWYRQSLGQGLEFLIYFQGNSAPDKSGLPSDRFSAERTGGSVSTLTIQRTQQEDSAVYLCASSLPGEDEQFFGPGTRLTVL.